A single sample gave rise to the 21 T cell receptor beta chains below, sequenced in a study of blood T cell repertoires in COVID-19. Method: immunoSEQ multiplex PCR; TCRdb's copy keeps in-frame clones and lacks some. The profile shows under 150,000 clones, roughly 85% of them singletons. Sequencing was performed on peripheral blood. These receptors were taken from a human donor in a cohort sampled during active COVID-19.

This rearrangement joins TRBV7-2 to TRBJ2-6, with TRBD2 matching 8 bases. The V gene's germline CDR1 is SGHTA and CDR2 FQGNSA. V shed 5 bases and J 1 base; nucleotides not matched to a gene: 7. CDR3 length: 17 residues. CDR3 in amino acids: CASSPGSGTSGANVLTF. The CDR3 DNA is TGTGCCAGCAGCCCCGGTAGCGGGACGTCTGGGGCCAACGTCCTGACTTTC.

Turning to this clone: Other DNA sequences in this specimen translate into the identical CDR3. The V and J genes are TRBV5-1 and TRBJ2-5, with TRBD1 matching over 10 bases. This CDR3 is built from 15 residues. Unmatched junction bases numbered 8, after V lost 4 bases and J lost 5 bases. Germline V gives CDR1 SGHRS, CDR2 YFSETQ. CDR3 sequence reads: CASSPRTGGMETQYF. CDR3 in DNA: TGCGCCAGCAGCCCGCGGACAGGGGGTATGGAGACCCAGTACTTC. Drawing the rest from reference TRBV5-1 and TRBJ2-5, the complete variable domain is KAGVTQTPRYLIKTRGQQVTLSCSPISGHRSVSWYQQTPGQGLQFLFEYFSETQRNKGNFPGRFSGRQFSNSRSEMNVSTLELGDSALYLCASSPRTGGMETQYFGPGTRLLVL.

This rearrangement joins TRBV19 to TRBJ2-6; the D is unclear. The V end lost 3 bases, the J end lost 0 bases, and 15 bases lay between the germline ends. Germline V lookup: CDR1 LNHDA, CDR2 SQIVND (reference sequence). The length of the CDR3 is 18 residues. The CDR3 sequence is CASSMTVKFRSGANVLTF. CDR3 in DNA: TGTGCCAGTAGTATGACTGTTAAGTTCCGCTCTGGGGCCAACGTCCTGACTTTC.

V gene TRBV29-1 combines with J gene TRBJ2-6; 7 bases align to TRBD1. From germline, CDR1 is SQVTM and CDR2 ANQGSEA. This CDR3 has 15 residues. V shed 6 bases, J shed 4 bases, and the junction held 9 bases outside the gene matches. The CDR3 nucleotides are TGCAGCGTAAGGGACAGACCTGGCGGGGCCAACGTCCTGACTTTC. Translated: CSVRDRPGGANVLTF.

The chain recombines TRBV3-1 (or the pseudogene TRBV3-2) with TRBJ1-2, with D uncertain. The CDR3 spans 14 residues. Deletions cut 2 bases from V and 3 bases from J, with 10 bases between. The germline V gene has CDR1 LGHDT and CDR2 YNNKEL (reference sequence). The CDR3 nucleotides are TGTGCCAGCAGCCAAATTTCCGGGGACTATGGCTACACCTTC. The encoded protein is CASSQISGDYGYTF.

The V call is TRBV5-1, the J call TRBJ1-1; D gene uncertain. CDR1 SGHRS and CDR2 YFSETQ come from the germline V gene. The CDR3 contains 14 residues. Trimming cost V 0 bases and J 0 bases, with 6 bases left between them. The DNA for the CDR3 is TGCGCCAGCAGCTTGGACGGTTTGAACACTGAAGCTTTCTTT. Translated, it gives CASSLDGLNTEAFF.

The rearrangement links TRBV4-3 to TRBJ1-4; 9 positions match TRBD1. Germline V lookup: CDR1 LGHNA, CDR2 YSLEER. V dropped 4 bases and J dropped 3; count of bases not matched to a gene: 3. The CDR3 has 15 amino acids. The CDR3 here is CASSPGTGSNEKLFF. As DNA, the CDR3 is TGCGCCAGCAGCCCGGGGACAGGGTCTAATGAAAAACTGTTTTTT.

The chain recombines TRBV30 with TRBJ2-3; D perhaps matches TRBD1 (5 bases). Trimming left V 0 bases short and J 3 bases short, with 19 bases between. The CDR3 consists of 17 residues. Germline-derived CDR1 and CDR2 are GTSNPN and SVGIG (reference sequence). CDR3 amino acids: CAWSVLPRAMGTDTQYF. For the CDR3, the DNA is TGTGCCTGGAGTGTGCTTCCCAGGGCGATGGGGACAGATACGCAGTATTTT.

This chain uses TRBV5-1 with TRBJ1-2, with no clear D. The CDR3 contains 11 residues. Trimming cost V 5 bases and J 6 bases, with 8 bases left between them. Germline V gene lookup returns CDR1 SGHRS and CDR2 YFSETQ. The CDR3 bases are TGCGCCAGCAGAGCCGGGAATGGCTACACCTTC. It specifies CASRAGNGYTF.

The chain links TRBV11-1 to TRBJ1-1; 8 positions match TRBD1. This CDR3 region has 14 residues. Losses at the gene ends were 5 bases for V and 2 bases for J; bases not matched to a gene: 4. Germline lookup yields CDR1 SGHAT and CDR2 FQDESV (reference sequence). Written as DNA, the CDR3 is TGTGCCAGCAGCCCGGGACAGGCTAACACTGAAGCTTTCTTT. Translation gives CASSPGQANTEAFF.

The chain uses TRBV5-4 and TRBJ2-7; TRBD1 matches 7 bases. The V and J ends lost 4 bases and 1 base, in that order; junction bases with no gene match: 8. Germline CDR1 is SGHNT and CDR2 is YYREEE (reference sequence). This CDR3 region has 15 residues. The DNA of the CDR3 is TGTGCCAGCAGCAATGACAGGGTACCATCCTACGAGCAGTACTTC. Protein sequence: CASSNDRVPSYEQYF.

The V call is TRBV15, the J call TRBJ1-5; TRBD1 matches at 10 bases. CDR3 size: 17 residues. The V gene end was trimmed by 3 bases and the J gene end by 6 bases; junction bases not matched to a gene: 11. CDR1 is LNHNV, CDR2 YYDKDF, per germline (reference sequence). CDR3 region: CATSSGDRGLLTQPQHF. The CDR3, as DNA: TGTGCCACCAGCAGCGGGGACAGGGGCCTCTTGACTCAGCCCCAGCATTTT.

The chain uses TRBV24-1 and TRBJ1-1; maybe TRBD1 (5 bases). This CDR3 region has 13 residues. Deletions cut 1 base from V and 4 bases from J, with 6 bases between. Looked up from germline, CDR1 is KGHDR and CDR2 is SFDVKD. The CDR3 region is CATSDLRGTEAFF. CDR3 nucleotides: TGTGCCACCAGTGATTTAAGGGGCACTGAAGCTTTCTTT.

The genes are TRBV19 and TRBJ2-1, with a possible D match to TRBD2 (7 bases). Trimming left V 1 base short and J 4 bases short, with 14 bases between. Per the germline V gene, CDR1 is LNHDA and CDR2 is SQIVND (reference sequence). The CDR3 is made up of 16 amino acids. This chain's CDR3 is CASSIVDRGGYNEQFF. In nucleotides, the CDR3 is TGTGCCAGTAGTATAGTCGATAGGGGGGGGTACAATGAGCAGTTCTTC.

This rearrangement joins TRBV5-4 to TRBJ2-3, with TRBD2 matching over 9 bases. The ends lost 4 bases at V and 1 base at J; junction bases unmatched: 4. Germline-derived CDR1 and CDR2 are SGHNT and YYREEE (reference sequence). The CDR3 is 15 residues long. In nucleotides, the CDR3 is TGTGCCAGCAGCCGTAGCGGGAGTCGCACAGATACGCAGTATTTT. Residues: CASSRSGSRTDTQYF.

This chain connects TRBV20-1 to TRBJ1-2; 9 bases match TRBD1. Trimming took 5 bases from V and 6 from J; bases not matched to a gene: 1. CDR3 size: 11 residues. CDR1 DFQATT and CDR2 SNEGSKA come from the germline V gene (reference sequence). The CDR3 bases are TGCAGTGCTCGGACAGGGGATGGCTACACCTTC. Translated: CSARTGDGYTF.

V usage is TRBV19 and J usage is TRBJ1-2; D gene uncertain. Trimming left V 1 base short and J 0 bases short, with 12 bases between. Germline V CDR1 and CDR2: LNHDA, SQIVND (reference sequence). The CDR3 has 16 amino acids. CDR3 region: CASSIVYSLANYGYTF. The DNA of the CDR3 is TGTGCCAGTAGTATAGTTTACAGTTTAGCTAACTATGGCTACACCTTC.

The rearrangement uses TRBV5-1 and TRBJ2-5, with TRBD1 matching 9 bases. V lost 4 bases, J lost 5 bases, and 9 bases stayed unmatched. Looked up from germline, CDR1 is SGHRS and CDR2 is YFSETQ. This CDR3 is 15 amino acids long. CDR3 loop: CASSRQLDRGETQYF. CDR3 DNA sequence: TGCGCCAGCAGCCGTCAATTGGACAGGGGTGAGACCCAGTACTTC.

This clone came up a few times. The rearrangement joins TRBV9 to TRBJ2-1, with TRBD1 as a possible D gene (7 bases). The germline V and J ends were trimmed by 0 bases and 8 bases, with 24 bases remaining between them. The CDR3 runs 18 residues. The germline V gene encodes CDR1 SGDLS and CDR2 YYNGEE. CDR3 loop: CASSVEGTEGGSRDEQFF. In nucleotides, the CDR3 is TGTGCCAGCAGCGTAGAGGGGACAGAAGGGGGGAGTCGGGATGAGCAGTTCTTC.

V and J are TRBV4-3 and TRBJ2-7; TRBD1 aligns across 9 bases. The CDR3 spans 14 residues. Germline values: CDR1 LGHNA, CDR2 YSLEER. V shed 4 bases, J shed 6 bases, and the junction held 7 bases outside the gene matches. CDR3 DNA: TGCGCCAGCAGCCGCCGGACAGGGGATCCCGAGCAGTACTTC. This translates into CASSRRTGDPEQYF.

The chain's CDR3 is CASSYPGGYEQYF. The CDR3 region has the DNA TGTGCCAGCAGTTACCCCGGAGGCTACGAGCAGTACTTC. The chain combines TRBV6-2 or TRBV6-3 with TRBJ2-7; D perhaps matches TRBD2 (5 bases). CDR1 is MNHEY, CDR2 SVGEGT, per germline. CDR3 length: 13 residues. The V end was cut by 2 bases, the J end by 3 bases, with 8 bases between.